A single sample is the source of the 23 T cell receptor beta chains below, sequenced in a study of response to subunit inactivated influenza vaccine. MiXCR, applied by TCRdb to the RT-PCR reads, yields one record per CDR3 protein. This table has more than 550,000 distinct CDR3 sequences, over 9.5% appearing once. This material consisted of PBMCs from blood, taken on the day of vaccination. These receptors originate from a man in his forties or fifties who received an inactivated influenza vaccine.

This clonotype has a handful of counts. CDR3 in DNA: TGTGCCAGCAGTTCGACTTACAAAGAGACCCAGTACTTC. Protein: CASSSTYKETQYF. V and J are TRBV7-6 and TRBJ2-5; D call uncertain. V lost 6 bases to trimming and J lost 3 bases, with 11 bases between them. CDR3 size: 13 residues. Germline V gene data show CDR1 as SGHVS and CDR2 as FNYEAQ.

This clonotype was seen a handful of times. V usage is TRBV6-1 and J usage is TRBJ2-1; TRBD2 agrees at 13 bases. Germline V gene lookup returns CDR1 MNHNS and CDR2 SASEGT. This CDR3 comprises 16 residues. V dropped 6 bases and J dropped 2; count of bases not matched to a gene: 4. The CDR3 region is CASRRGLAGPYNEQFF. The DNA for the CDR3 is TGTGCCAGCAGACGGGGACTAGCGGGACCCTACAATGAGCAGTTCTTC.

This clonotype was counted a few times. V gene TRBV18 combines with J gene TRBJ2-7; tentatively, D is TRBD1 or TRBD2 (5 bases each). The V end was cut by 0 bases, the J end by 5 bases, with 14 bases between. The CDR3 consists of 15 residues. Germline-derived CDR1 and CDR2 are KGHSH and LQKENI. The CDR3 DNA is TGTGCCAGCTCACCACCGGGGGAAGGGAAGCACGAGCAGTACTTC. This translates into CASSPPGEGKHEQYF.

This chain links TRBV2 with TRBJ2-5; 8 nucleotides match TRBD1. Trimming cost V 6 bases and J 5 bases; bases outside gene matches: 8. The CDR3 contains 14 residues. Germline CDR1 reads SNHLY; CDR2 reads FYNNEI. The CDR3 DNA is TGTGCCAGCAGCCCAGGGGGCGAGTGGGAGACCCAGTACTTC. It encodes CASSPGGEWETQYF. Combining the CDR3 with reference TRBV2 and TRBJ2-5 gives the whole variable domain EPEVTQTPSHQVTQMGQEVILRCVPISNHLYFYWYRQILGQKVEFLVSFYNNEISEKSEIFDDQFSVERPDGSNFTLKIRSTKLEDSAMYFCASSPGGEWETQYFGPGTRLLVL.

J is TRBJ2-7 and V is TRBV9; 9 positions match TRBD2. After removal of 0 bases from V and 3 bases from J, the junction contained 4 bases not matched to a gene. The CDR3 consists of 15 residues. The V gene's germline CDR1 is SGDLS and CDR2 YYNGEE. The CDR3 spells CASSVASGANYEQYF. DNA of the CDR3: TGTGCCAGCAGCGTAGCTAGCGGGGCTAACTACGAGCAGTACTTC.

The chain recombines TRBV20-1 with TRBJ2-2; D remains ambiguous. The V gene's germline CDR1 is DFQATT and CDR2 SNEGSKA (reference sequence). The V end lost 6 bases, the J end lost 3 bases, and 8 bases lay between the germline ends. The CDR3 loop spans 12 amino acids. CDR3 in amino acids: CSATPYTGELFF. The CDR3 DNA reads as TGCAGTGCCACCCCCTACACCGGGGAGCTGTTTTTT.

The genes are TRBV29-1 and TRBJ2-1; TRBD1 matches 8 bases. This CDR3 contains 12 residues. Germline V gene data show CDR1 as SQVTM and CDR2 as ANQGSEA. Trimming took 8 bases from V and 1 from J; bases not matched to a gene: 1. CDR3 sequence reads: CSTGGSYNEQFF. In DNA form, the CDR3 reads TGCAGCACAGGGGGTTCCTACAATGAGCAGTTCTTC.

The table lists this clonotype with a few counts. V usage is TRBV10-3 and J usage is TRBJ2-3; TRBD1 is a possible D gene (7 bases). Trimming stripped 5 bases from V and 9 bases from J, with 21 bases between. This CDR3 contains 15 residues. From germline, CDR1 is ENHRY and CDR2 SYGVKD. CDR3 nucleotide sequence: TGTGCCATCAGTCGGGCGGGACAGATAACGTTAACGCAGTATTTT. Its translation: CAISRAGQITLTQYF.

The sample holds a few counts of this clonotype. The rearrangement joins TRBV11-2 to TRBJ2-1; D may be TRBD1 (6 bases). The CDR3 contains 15 residues. V lost 5 bases to trimming and J lost 5 bases, with 16 bases between them. Germline assignment: CDR1 SGHAT and CDR2 FQNNGV. The CDR3 protein is CASSRGRGSNNEQFF. The CDR3 region has the DNA TGTGCCAGCAGCCGAGGCAGGGGATCGAACAATGAGCAGTTCTTC.

Only a few counts were recorded for this clonotype. V and J are TRBV5-1 and TRBJ2-7, with 12 bases identical to TRBD1. The junction had 8 bases not matched to a gene; V was cut back by 3 bases and J by 4 bases. This CDR3 spans 16 amino acids. Germline CDR1 SGHRS, CDR2 YFSETQ. The CDR3 here is CASSWLWGQGAYEQYF. In DNA form, the CDR3 reads TGCGCCAGCAGCTGGCTTTGGGGACAGGGGGCTTACGAGCAGTACTTC. The full variable domain, in which reference TRBV5-1 and TRBJ2-7 provide the parts outside the CDR3, is KAGVTQTPRYLIKTRGQQVTLSCSPISGHRSVSWYQQTPGQGLQFLFEYFSETQRNKGNFPGRFSGRQFSNSRSEMNVSTLELGDSALYLCASSWLWGQGAYEQYFGPGTRLTVT.

This clonotype was counted a few times. The V and J genes are TRBV20-1 and TRBJ2-1, with TRBD2 matching 11 bases. With V trimmed by 1 base and J by 4 bases, 6 bases remained unmatched. This CDR3 contains 16 residues. Germline V gene sequence: CDR1 DFQATT, CDR2 SNEGSKA (reference sequence). The CDR3 coding sequence is TGCAGTGCTAGAGCTACTAGCGGGGGACGTTACAATGAGCAGTTCTTC. It specifies CSARATSGGRYNEQFF.

V and J are TRBV11-1 and TRBJ2-6, with a weak D call TRBD1 (7 bases). From germline, CDR1 is SGHAT and CDR2 FQDESV (reference sequence). V gave up 5 bases and J gave up 1 base, with 18 bases separating them. There are 18 residues in the CDR3. The DNA of the CDR3 is TGTGCCAGCAGCCGGGAGACAGGGTCCGTATCTGGGGCCAACGTCCTGACTTTC. It yields the protein CASSRETGSVSGANVLTF.

This clonotype was counted between two and nine times. This sequence joins TRBV24-1 and TRBJ1-2; D gene uncertain. This CDR3 region has 12 residues. From germline, CDR1 is KGHDR and CDR2 SFDVKD. V shed 5 bases and J shed 4 bases, with 7 bases lying between them. For the CDR3, the DNA is TGTGCCACCAGTGTTCCGGGCTATGGCTACACCTTC. Its translation: CATSVPGYGYTF.

The CDR3 is CASSRRLAGGRVDEQFF. For the CDR3, the DNA is TGCGCCAGCAGCAGACGACTAGCGGGGGGGCGAGTGGATGAGCAGTTCTTC. This chain connects TRBV5-1 to TRBJ2-1; 14 nucleotides align to TRBD2. The CDR3 is made up of 17 amino acids. J gave up 8 bases and V 4 bases, and 11 bases lay outside the gene matches. The V gene's germline CDR1 is SGHRS and CDR2 YFSETQ.

V and J are TRBV11-2 and TRBJ2-5; 9 nucleotides match TRBD1. There are 14 residues in the CDR3. J lost 7 bases, V lost 0 bases, and 3 bases had no gene match. CDR1 SGHAT and CDR2 FQNNGV come from the germline V gene. The CDR3 sequence: CASSLEGQGRTQYF. The CDR3, as DNA: TGTGCCAGCAGCTTAGAGGGACAGGGAAGGACCCAGTACTTC.

This clonotype was observed a few times. The CDR3 is CASSLAASSGHNEQFF. CDR3 coding DNA: TGTGCCAGCAGCTTAGCGGCGTCTAGCGGGCACAATGAGCAGTTCTTC. V and J are TRBV7-2 and TRBJ2-1; 8 bases agree with TRBD2. Germline loops: CDR1 SGHTA, CDR2 FQGNSA. The CDR3 consists of 16 residues. Trimming cost V 0 bases and J 5 bases; bases outside gene matches: 6.

The chain employs TRBV24-1 and TRBJ2-2, with D perhaps TRBD1 (6 bases). Trimming removed 0 bases at V and 4 bases at J, with 11 bases between. The CDR3 is made up of 16 amino acids. CDR1 and CDR2 (germline): KGHDR, SFDVKD. The CDR3 bases are TGTGCCACCAGTGATTTGGGGAACAGGGCCACCGGGGAGCTGTTTTTT. Its translation is CATSDLGNRATGELFF.

Many counts were recorded for this clonotype. V is TRBV28 and J is TRBJ1-3; D possibly corresponds to TRBD1 (5 bases). CDR3 length: 19 amino acids. V lost 6 bases and J 0 bases, leaving 24 bases between the germline ends. The germline gives CDR1 MDHEN, CDR2 SYDVKM. Here the CDR3 reads CASSADHTPRQSSGNTIYF. CDR3 coding DNA: TGTGCCAGCAGCGCAGACCATACCCCTCGACAGAGCTCTGGAAACACCATATATTTT.

This clonotype was counted ten times or more. Its ends do not fully match the called genes, so a read error is possible. V usage is TRBV12-3 or TRBV12-4 and J usage is TRBJ2-7, with D maybe TRBD2 (6 bases). The CDR3 spans 13 residues. CDR3 DNA sequence: TGTGCCAGCAGGTTAGCGGCCTCCTACGAGCAGTACTTC. Its translation is CASRLAASYEQYF.

This clonotype has more than one count but fewer than ten. This chain uses TRBV11-2 with TRBJ2-7, with D maybe TRBD1 (5 bases). This CDR3 spans 15 amino acids. Germline loops: CDR1 SGHAT, CDR2 FQNNGV. V lost 2 bases, J lost 0 bases, and 11 bases lay in between. CDR3 amino acids: CASSLSPDSSYEQYF. Here the CDR3 DNA reads TGTGCCAGCAGCTTAAGCCCTGACAGCTCCTACGAGCAGTACTTC.

The genes are TRBV6-2 or TRBV6-3 and TRBJ2-7; D not certain. Germline V gives CDR1 MNHEY, CDR2 SVGEGT. The V gene lost 6 bases and the J gene lost 6 bases, with 12 bases spanning the gap. This CDR3 has 12 amino acids. CDR3 protein: CASRISPGEQYF. The CDR3 nucleotides read TGTGCCAGCAGGATTTCCCCGGGCGAGCAGTACTTC.

This clonotype was seen ten or more times. The chain combines TRBV10-3 with TRBJ1-5; D may be TRBD1 (5 bases). This CDR3 is 14 amino acids long. CDR1 and CDR2 from the germline V gene are ENHRY and SYGVKD. V lost 0 bases, J lost 2 bases, and 5 bases lay in between. The CDR3, as DNA: TGTGCCATCAGTGAGTCACAGGGCAATCAGCCCCAGCATTTT. Protein sequence: CAISESQGNQPQHF.

This clonotype was counted many times. This sequence joins TRBV12-3 or TRBV12-4 and TRBJ1-1, with 9 bases lining up with TRBD1. This CDR3 comprises 14 residues. Trimming removed 0 bases from V and 7 bases from J; junction bases left unmatched: 3. This CDR3 is CASSLADRGGEAFF. The CDR3 DNA sequence: TGTGCCAGCAGTTTAGCGGACAGGGGCGGTGAAGCTTTCTTT.